The rows below give T cell receptor beta chains drawn from one sample of a study of OX40 agonist ivuxolimab in advanced cancers. This table comes from immunoSEQ multiplex PCR, and its TCRdb copy is limited to in-frame clones, with some not included. The data contain about 74,000 clones, roughly 83% of them singletons. The sample in question was CD4+ or CD8+ T cells sorted from blood, obtained in a trial of the OX40 agonist ivuxolimab. These TCRs come from an adult with an advanced solid tumor such as melanoma, head and neck, liver or kidney cancer. The CDR3 runs from the conserved cysteine through the conserved F or W. Each record gives: D gene, V gene, J gene, CDR3 protein, CDR3 DNA. D genes are given only for firm matches.

D gene: .; V gene: TRBV19; J gene: TRBJ1-2; CDR3 protein: CASSVVRWGIGYGYTF; CDR3 DNA: TGTGCCAGTAGTGTGGTTCGCTGGGGAATTGGCTATGGCTACACCTTC
D gene: .; V gene: TRBV28; J gene: TRBJ1-5; CDR3 protein: CASRGPPSNQPQHF; CDR3 DNA: TGTGCCAGCCGAGGTCCCCCAAGCAATCAGCCCCAGCATTTT
D gene: TRBD2; V gene: TRBV7-2; J gene: TRBJ2-3; CDR3 protein: CASSSRTGTSGPPDTQYF; CDR3 DNA: TGTGCCAGCAGCTCACGCACCGGGACTAGCGGTCCTCCCGATACGCAGTATTTT
D gene: TRBD1; V gene: TRBV7-2; J gene: TRBJ1-5; CDR3 protein: CASSRTTTGGNQPQHF; CDR3 DNA: TGTGCCAGCAGCCGGACAACGACAGGGGGCAATCAGCCCCAGCATTTT
D gene: TRBD1; V gene: TRBV27; J gene: TRBJ1-2; CDR3 protein: CASRKDRAYSGYTF; CDR3 DNA: TGTGCCAGCAGAAAGGACAGGGCCTACAGTGGCTACACCTTC
D gene: .; V gene: TRBV9; J gene: TRBJ1-2; CDR3 protein: CASSMGGYGYTF; CDR3 DNA: TGTGCCAGCAGCATGGGAGGTTATGGCTACACCTTC
D gene: .; V gene: TRBV14; J gene: TRBJ2-1; CDR3 protein: CASSQDIGAGKQFF; CDR3 DNA: TGTGCCAGCAGCCAAGATATTGGGGCCGGGAAGCAGTTCTTC
D gene: TRBD1; V gene: TRBV28; J gene: TRBJ2-5; CDR3 protein: CASSWRQGRSETQYF; CDR3 DNA: TGTGCCAGCAGTTGGAGACAGGGTCGGTCGGAGACCCAGTACTTC
D gene: .; V gene: TRBV27; J gene: TRBJ1-2; CDR3 protein: CASSSEGRRLSYGYTF; CDR3 DNA: TGTGCCAGCAGTTCCGAAGGCAGGAGGCTCAGCTATGGCTACACCTTC
D gene: TRBD1; V gene: TRBV19; J gene: TRBJ1-6; CDR3 protein: CASRSVGQRVNSPLHF; CDR3 DNA: TGTGCCAGTAGGTCGGTGGGACAGAGGGTGAACTCACCCCTCCACTTT
D gene: .; V gene: TRBV21-1; J gene: TRBJ2-3; CDR3 protein: CASSKEGTSGSGDTQYF; CDR3 DNA: TGTGCCAGCAGCAAAGAGGGGACTAGCGGGAGTGGGGATACGCAGTATTTT
D gene: TRBD1; V gene: TRBV2; J gene: TRBJ2-3; CDR3 protein: CASSRDRGTDTQYF; CDR3 DNA: TGTGCCAGCTCCCGGGACAGGGGCACAGATACGCAGTATTTT
D gene: .; V gene: TRBV7-2; J gene: TRBJ1-5; CDR3 protein: CASSLGGASNQPQHF; CDR3 DNA: TGTGCCAGCAGCTTAGGAGGTGCTAGCAATCAGCCCCAGCATTTT
D gene: .; V gene: TRBV5-4; J gene: TRBJ1-2; CDR3 protein: CASSQGRLLGYTF; CDR3 DNA: TGTGCCAGCAGCCAGGGACGGCTGCTTGGCTACACCTTC